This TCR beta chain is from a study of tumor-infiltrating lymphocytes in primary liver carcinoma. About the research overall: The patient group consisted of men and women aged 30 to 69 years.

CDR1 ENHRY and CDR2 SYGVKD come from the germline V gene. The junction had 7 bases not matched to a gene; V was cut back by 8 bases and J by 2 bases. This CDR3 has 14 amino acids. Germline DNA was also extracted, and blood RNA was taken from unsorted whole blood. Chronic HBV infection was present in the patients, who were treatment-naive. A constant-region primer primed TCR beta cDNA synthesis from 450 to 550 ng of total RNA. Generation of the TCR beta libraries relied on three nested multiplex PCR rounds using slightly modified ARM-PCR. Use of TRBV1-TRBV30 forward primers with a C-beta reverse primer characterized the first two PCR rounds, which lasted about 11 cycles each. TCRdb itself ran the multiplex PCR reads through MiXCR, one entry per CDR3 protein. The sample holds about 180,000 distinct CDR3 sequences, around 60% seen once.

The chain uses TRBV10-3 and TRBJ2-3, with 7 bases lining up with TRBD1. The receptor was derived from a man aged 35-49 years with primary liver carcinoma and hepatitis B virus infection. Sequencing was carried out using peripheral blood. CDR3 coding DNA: TGTGCCATCCTTCGACAGGGAAACACAGATACGCAGTATTTT. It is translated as CAILRQGNTDTQYF.